This entry describes one TCR beta chain. The table came from immunoSEQ multiplex PCR; TCRdb's copy has only in-frame clones and leaves some out. The table lists about 170,000 clones, 83% of them singletons. The data derive from a study of blood T cell repertoires in COVID-19. The wider study: The analysed material was cDNA or gDNA that came from T cells, B-cell-depleted T cells, or PBMCs.

CDR3 length: 14 residues. V lost 0 bases and J lost 5; bases outside the gene matches: 2. The germline V gene encodes CDR1 SGHNT and CDR2 YYREEE (reference sequence). This sequence joins TRBV5-4 and TRBJ1-3; 7 bases are shared with TRBD1. The TCR comes from a woman older than 75 with acute or convalescent COVID-19. Sequencing used peripheral blood. The DNA of the CDR3 is TGTGCCAGCAGCTTGGGACAGGGAAGAAACACCATATATTTT. Protein product: CASSLGQGRNTIYF. Based on the CDR3 plus reference TRBV5-4 and TRBJ1-3, the full variable domain is ETGVTQSPTHLIKTRGQQVTLRCSSQSGHNTVSWYQQALGQGPQFIFQYYREEENGRGNFPPRFSGLQFPNYSSELNVNALELDDSALYLCASSLGQGRNTIYFGEGSWLTVV.